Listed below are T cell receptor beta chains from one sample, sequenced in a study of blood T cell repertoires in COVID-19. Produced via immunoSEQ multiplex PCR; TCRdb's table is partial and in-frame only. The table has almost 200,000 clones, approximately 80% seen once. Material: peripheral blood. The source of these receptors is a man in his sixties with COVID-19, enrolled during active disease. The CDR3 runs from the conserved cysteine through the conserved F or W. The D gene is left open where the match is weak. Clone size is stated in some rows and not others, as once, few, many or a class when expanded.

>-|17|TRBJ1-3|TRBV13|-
CASSLDGSDSSGNTIYF
TGTGCCAGCAGCTTAGATGGCAGCGATTCCTCTGGAAACACCATATATTTT
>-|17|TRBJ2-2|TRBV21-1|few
CASSGRSMGAGTGELFF
TGTGCCAGCAGCGGACGATCTATGGGGGCAGGGACCGGGGAGCTGTTTTTT
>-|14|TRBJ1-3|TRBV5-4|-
CASSPSRSGNTIYF
TGTGCCAGCAGCCCTTCTCGCTCTGGAAACACCATATATTTT
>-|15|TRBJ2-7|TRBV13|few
CASSFGGGSSYEQYF
TGTGCCAGCAGCTTCGGAGGTGGCAGCTCCTACGAGCAGTACTTC
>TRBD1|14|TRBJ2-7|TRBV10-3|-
CATDNRDRGYEQYF
TGTGCCACCGATAACCGGGACAGGGGGTACGAGCAGTACTTC
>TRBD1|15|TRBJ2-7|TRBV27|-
CASSLSGQRTYEQYF
TGTGCCAGCAGTTTATCGGGACAGCGTACCTACGAGCAGTACTTC
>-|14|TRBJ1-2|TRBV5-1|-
CASSLAQGRDGYTF
TGCGCCAGCAGCTTGGCCCAGGGGCGGGATGGCTACACCTTC
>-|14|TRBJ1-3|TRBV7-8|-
CASSPTEPGNTIYF
TGTGCCAGCAGCCCGACAGAACCTGGAAACACCATATATTTT
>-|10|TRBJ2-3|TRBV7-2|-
CASGFNTQYF
TGTGCCAGCGGCTTTAATACGCAGTATTTT
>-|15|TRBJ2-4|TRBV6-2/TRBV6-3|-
CASSLRGLDKNIQYF
TGTGCCAGCAGTCTGCGGGGACTCGACAAAAACATTCAGTACTTC
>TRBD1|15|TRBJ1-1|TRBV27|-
CASSSPGQKNTEAFF
TGTGCCAGCAGTTCTCCGGGACAGAAGAACACTGAAGCTTTCTTT
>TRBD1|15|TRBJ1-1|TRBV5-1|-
CASRPGGTGRTEAFF
TGCGCCAGCAGGCCGGGGGGGACAGGGAGGACTGAAGCTTTCTTT
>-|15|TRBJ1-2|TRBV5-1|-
CASSLGGPSNYGYTF
TGCGCCAGCAGCTTGGGAGGCCCCAGTAACTATGGCTACACCTTC
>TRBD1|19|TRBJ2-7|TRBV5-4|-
CASSLLRQGAEGLSYEQYF
TGTGCCAGCAGCTTGTTGAGACAGGGGGCGGAGGGGTTGTCCTACGAGCAGTACTTC
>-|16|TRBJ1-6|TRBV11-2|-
CASSSGVGSYNSPLHF
TGTGCCAGCAGCTCGGGGGTGGGGTCCTATAATTCACCCCTCCACTTT
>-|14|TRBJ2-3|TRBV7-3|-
CASSLIAGTDTQYF
TGTGCCAGCAGCTTGATAGCGGGCACAGATACGCAGTATTTT
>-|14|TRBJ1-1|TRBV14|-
CASSSRQAYTEAFF
TGTGCCAGCAGCAGTAGACAGGCTTACACTGAAGCTTTCTTT
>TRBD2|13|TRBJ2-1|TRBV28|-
CAIGLAGGNEQFF
TGTGCCATCGGACTAGCGGGAGGGAATGAGCAGTTCTTC
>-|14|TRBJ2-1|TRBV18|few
CASSPQSSYNEQFF
TGTGCCAGCTCACCACAGAGCTCCTACAATGAGCAGTTCTTC
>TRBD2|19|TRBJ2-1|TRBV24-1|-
CATSDPQWTSGFSYNEQFF
TGTGCCACCAGTGATCCACAGTGGACTAGCGGATTCTCCTACAATGAGCAGTTCTTC
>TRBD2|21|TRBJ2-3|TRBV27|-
CASSYAGTSGPGQGSTDTQYF
TGTGCCAGCAGTTATGCCGGGACTAGCGGGCCGGGGCAAGGTAGCACAGATACGCAGTATTTT
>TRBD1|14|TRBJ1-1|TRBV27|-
CASSRQGANTEAFF
TGTGCCAGCAGTCGACAGGGGGCTAACACTGAAGCTTTCTTT
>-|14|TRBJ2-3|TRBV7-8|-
CASSFGTSTDTQYF
TGTGCCAGCAGCTTCGGTACCAGCACAGATACGCAGTATTTT
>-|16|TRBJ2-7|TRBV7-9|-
CASSLVTPTSAYEQYF
TGTGCCAGCAGCTTAGTAACCCCGACAAGTGCCTACGAGCAGTACTTC
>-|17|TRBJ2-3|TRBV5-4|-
CASSLDLIGRVTDTQYF
TGTGCCAGCAGCTTGGATCTGATCGGCAGGGTCACAGATACGCAGTATTTT
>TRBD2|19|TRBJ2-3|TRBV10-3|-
CAISRLTSGVLSSTDTQYF
TGTGCCATCAGTCGCCTGACTAGCGGGGTTCTTTCTAGCACAGATACGCAGTATTTT
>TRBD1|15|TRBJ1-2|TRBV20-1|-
CSASDPDRGMYGYTF
TGCAGTGCTAGTGATCCGGACAGGGGGATGTATGGCTACACCTTC
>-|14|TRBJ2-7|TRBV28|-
CASSFAPGSGEQYF
TGTGCCAGCAGTTTTGCCCCGGGGTCCGGCGAGCAGTACTTC
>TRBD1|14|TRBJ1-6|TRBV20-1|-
CSASQGTGNSPLHF
TGCAGTGCTAGTCAAGGGACAGGGAATTCACCCCTCCACTTT
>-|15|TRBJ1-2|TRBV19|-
CASSRRDFTNYGYTF
TGTGCCAGTAGTAGAAGGGACTTCACTAACTATGGCTACACCTTC
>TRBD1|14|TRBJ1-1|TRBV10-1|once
CASSPGTATRRAFF
TGCGCCAGCAGTCCCGGGACAGCCACGCGTAGAGCTTTCTTT
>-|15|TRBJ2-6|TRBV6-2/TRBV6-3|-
CASSKGGSGANVLTF
TGTGCCAGCAGTAAAGGGGGTTCGGGGGCCAACGTCCTGACTTTC
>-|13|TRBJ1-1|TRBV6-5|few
CASSYRRGTEAFF
TGTGCCAGCAGTTACCGTCGAGGGACTGAAGCTTTCTTT
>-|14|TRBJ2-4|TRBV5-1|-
CASSLSRSKNIQYF
TGCGCCAGCAGCTTGAGCCGATCCAAAAACATTCAGTACTTC
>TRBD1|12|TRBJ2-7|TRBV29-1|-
CSVRGQGAAQYF
TGCAGCGTTCGAGGACAGGGGGCTGCGCAGTACTTC
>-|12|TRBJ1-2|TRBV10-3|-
CAIRITGLGYTF
TGTGCCATCAGGATTACAGGTCTGGGCTACACCTTC
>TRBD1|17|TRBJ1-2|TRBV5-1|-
CASSLAGQGSGNYGYTF
TGCGCCAGCAGCTTGGCGGGACAGGGGTCGGGGAACTATGGCTACACCTTC
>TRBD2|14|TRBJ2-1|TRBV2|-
CASSELGGSGRLFF
TGTGCCAGCAGTGAATTGGGCGGTAGCGGGAGGCTGTTCTTC
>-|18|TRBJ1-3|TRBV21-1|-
CASTRSGQGRRSGNTIYF
TGTGCCAGCACCCGTTCGGGACAGGGCAGGCGCTCTGGAAACACCATATATTTT
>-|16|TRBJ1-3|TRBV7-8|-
CASSPLGYYSGNTIYF
TGTGCCAGCAGCCCACTCGGGTATTACTCTGGAAACACCATATATTTT
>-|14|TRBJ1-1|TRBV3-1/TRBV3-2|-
CASSQGAGRAEAFF
TGTGCCAGCAGCCAAGGGGCAGGGAGGGCTGAAGCTTTCTTT
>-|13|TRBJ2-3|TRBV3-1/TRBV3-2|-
CASSQMEGDTQYF
TGTGCCAGCAGCCAAATGGAGGGGGATACGCAGTATTTT
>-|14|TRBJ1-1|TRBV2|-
CASSVRGGNTEAFF
TGTGCCAGCAGTGTCAGGGGCGGGAACACTGAAGCTTTCTTT
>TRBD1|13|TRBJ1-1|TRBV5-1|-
CASSPGQEIEAFF
TGCGCCAGCAGCCCGGGACAGGAGATTGAAGCTTTCTTT
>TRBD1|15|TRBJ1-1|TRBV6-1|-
CASSEDIQGAGEAFF
TGTGCCAGCAGTGAAGATATACAGGGGGCGGGTGAAGCTTTCTTT
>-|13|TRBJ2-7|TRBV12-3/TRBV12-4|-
CASSFGNSYEQYF
TGTGCCAGCAGTTTCGGGAACTCCTACGAGCAGTACTTC
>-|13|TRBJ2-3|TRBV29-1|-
CSDLVPSTDTQYF
TGCAGCGACCTAGTACCTAGCACAGATACGCAGTATTTT
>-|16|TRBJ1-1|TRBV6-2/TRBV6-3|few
CASRLGGGFETTEAFF
TGTGCCAGCCGTTTAGGTGGCGGTTTTGAGACCACTGAAGCTTTCTTT
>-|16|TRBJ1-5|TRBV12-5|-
CASGGWGPSGDQPQHF
TGTGCTTCTGGTGGGTGGGGCCCGTCAGGGGATCAGCCCCAGCATTTT
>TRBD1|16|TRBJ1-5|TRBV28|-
CASTYPRDRGREPQHF
TGTGCCAGCACTTACCCTCGGGACAGGGGGCGAGAGCCCCAGCATTTT
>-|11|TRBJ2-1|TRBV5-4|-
CASSSGFEQFF
TGTGCCAGCAGCTCAGGGTTTGAGCAGTTCTTC